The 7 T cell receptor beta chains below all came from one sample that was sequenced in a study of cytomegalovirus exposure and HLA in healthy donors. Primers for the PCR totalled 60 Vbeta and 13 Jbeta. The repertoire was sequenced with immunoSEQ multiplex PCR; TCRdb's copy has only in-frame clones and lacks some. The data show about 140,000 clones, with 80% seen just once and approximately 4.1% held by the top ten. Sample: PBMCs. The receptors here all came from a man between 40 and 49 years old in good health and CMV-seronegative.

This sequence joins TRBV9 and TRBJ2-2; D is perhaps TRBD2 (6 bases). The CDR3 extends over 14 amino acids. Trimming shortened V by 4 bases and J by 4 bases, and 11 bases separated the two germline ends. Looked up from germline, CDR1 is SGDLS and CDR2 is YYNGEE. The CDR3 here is CASSLDGGTGELFF. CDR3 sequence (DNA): TGTGCCAGCAGCCTTGACGGGGGCACCGGGGAGCTGTTTTTT.

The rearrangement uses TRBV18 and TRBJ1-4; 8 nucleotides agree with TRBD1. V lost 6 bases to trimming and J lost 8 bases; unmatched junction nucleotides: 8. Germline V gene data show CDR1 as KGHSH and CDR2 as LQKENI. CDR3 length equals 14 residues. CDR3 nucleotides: TGTGCCAGCTCCCCCGGACAGGGTTGGGAAAAACTGTTTTTT. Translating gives CASSPGQGWEKLFF.

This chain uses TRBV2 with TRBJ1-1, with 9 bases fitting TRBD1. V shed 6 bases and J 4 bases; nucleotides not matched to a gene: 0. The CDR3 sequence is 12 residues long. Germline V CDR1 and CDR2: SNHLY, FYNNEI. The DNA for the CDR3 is TGTGCCAGCAGGACAGGGGGCACTGAAGCTTTCTTT. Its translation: CASRTGGTEAFF.

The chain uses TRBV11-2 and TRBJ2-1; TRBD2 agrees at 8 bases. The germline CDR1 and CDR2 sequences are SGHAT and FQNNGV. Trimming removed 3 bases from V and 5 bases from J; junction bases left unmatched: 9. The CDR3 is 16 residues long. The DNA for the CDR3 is TGTGCCAGCAGCTTCGGGGTGCTAGCGGGTCACAATGAGCAGTTCTTC. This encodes CASSFGVLAGHNEQFF. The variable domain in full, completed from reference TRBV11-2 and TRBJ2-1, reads EAGVAQSPRYKIIEKRQSVAFWCNPISGHATLYWYQQILGQGPKLLIQFQNNGVVDDSQLPKDRFSAERLKGVDSTLKIQPAKLEDSAVYLCASSFGVLAGHNEQFFGPGTRLTVL.

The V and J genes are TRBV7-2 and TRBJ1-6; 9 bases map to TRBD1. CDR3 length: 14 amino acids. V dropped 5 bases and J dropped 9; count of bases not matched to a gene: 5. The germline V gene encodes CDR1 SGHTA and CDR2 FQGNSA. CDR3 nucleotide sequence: TGTGCCAGCAGCCAACAGGGGGCAGGTTCACCCCTCCACTTT. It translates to CASSQQGAGSPLHF.

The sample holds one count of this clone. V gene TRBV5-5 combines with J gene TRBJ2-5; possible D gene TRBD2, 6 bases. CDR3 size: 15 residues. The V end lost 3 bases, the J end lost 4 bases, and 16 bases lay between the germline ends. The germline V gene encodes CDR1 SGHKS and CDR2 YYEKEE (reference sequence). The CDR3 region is CASSSEGWVRETQYF. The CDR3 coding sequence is TGTGCCAGCAGCTCGGAGGGGTGGGTCAGAGAGACCCAGTACTTC.

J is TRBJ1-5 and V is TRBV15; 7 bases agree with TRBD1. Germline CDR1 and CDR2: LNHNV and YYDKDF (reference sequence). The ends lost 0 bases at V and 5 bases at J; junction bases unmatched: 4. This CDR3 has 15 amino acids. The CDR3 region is CATSRDTGADQPQHF. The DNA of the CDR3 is TGTGCCACCAGCAGAGACACAGGGGCTGATCAGCCCCAGCATTTT.